Below are 16 T cell receptor beta chains sequenced from a single sample in a study of blood T cell repertoires in COVID-19. Some clones are missing from TCRdb's copy, which holds only in-frame ones; the method was immunoSEQ multiplex PCR. There are approximately 410,000 clones in the sample; around 86% occur only once, and almost 1.5% lies in the top ten. Material for sequencing was peripheral blood. The receptor set was obtained from a woman aged 30 to 39 with active or convalescent COVID-19.

This clone was picked up one time. The gene calls are TRBV9 and TRBJ1-6; tentative D call: TRBD1 (6 bases). The germline CDR1 and CDR2 sequences are SGDLS and YYNGEE. The CDR3 length is 15 residues. V was clipped by 3 bases and J by 7 bases, with 14 bases between them. The CDR3 sequence is CASSGSWQGNSPLHF. The DNA for the CDR3 is TGTGCCAGCAGCGGTTCTTGGCAGGGGAATTCACCCCTCCACTTT.

The chain is built from TRBV19 and TRBJ1-5; D call uncertain. The germline gives CDR1 LNHDA, CDR2 SQIVND (reference sequence). Trimming stripped 5 bases from V and 5 bases from J, with 7 bases between. The CDR3 is 12 amino acids. Here the CDR3 reads CASSWADQPQHF. As DNA, the CDR3 is TGTGCCAGTAGTTGGGCAGATCAGCCCCAGCATTTT. Full variable domain (rest looked up from reference TRBV19 and TRBJ1-5): DGGITQSPKYLFRKEGQNVTLSCEQNLNHDAMYWYRQDPGQGLRLIYYSQIVNDFQKGDIAEGYSVSREKKESFPLTVTSAQKNPTAFYLCASSWADQPQHFGDGTRLSIL.

This clone was counted a single time. The chain joins TRBV2 to TRBJ2-2, with 8 bases matching TRBD2. This CDR3 is built from 14 residues. Germline lookup yields CDR1 SNHLY and CDR2 FYNNEI. After removal of 7 bases from V and 0 bases from J, the junction contained 1 base not matched to a gene. Here the CDR3 reads CASKLAANTGELFF. The CDR3 coding sequence is TGTGCCAGCAAACTAGCGGCGAACACCGGGGAGCTGTTTTTT. The full variable domain, with the rest looked up from reference TRBV2 and TRBJ2-2, is EPEVTQTPSHQVTQMGQEVILRCVPISNHLYFYWYRQILGQKVEFLVSFYNNEISEKSEIFDDQFSVERPDGSNFTLKIRSTKLEDSAMYFCASKLAANTGELFFGEGSRLTVL.

As concerns this clone: The identical CDR3 is also encoded by other nucleotide sequences in the sample. V usage is TRBV2 and J usage is TRBJ2-3; 7 bases match TRBD1. This CDR3 is built from 15 residues. CDR1 is SNHLY, CDR2 FYNNEI, per germline. The ends lost 1 base at V and 1 base at J; junction bases unmatched: 2. The CDR3 nucleotides are TGTGCCAGCAGTGAAGGGCAGGGGGGCACAGATACGCAGTATTTT. Amino acid sequence: CASSEGQGGTDTQYF.

This sequence joins TRBV27 and TRBJ1-1, with 8 bases fitting TRBD1. The CDR3 consists of 13 residues. Germline CDR1 and CDR2: MNHEY and SMNVEV (reference sequence). The V gene end was trimmed by 6 bases and the J gene end by 4 bases; junction bases not matched to a gene: 4. In nucleotides, the CDR3 is TGTGCCAGCAGCCCCGGGACAGGCACTGAAGCTTTCTTT. Its protein product is CASSPGTGTEAFF.

This clone was counted only a few times. The V gene is TRBV5-6, the J gene TRBJ2-7; 9 nucleotides align to TRBD1. The V segment lost 2 bases and the J segment 0 bases; nucleotides outside the gene matches: 3. Germline CDR1 and CDR2: SGHDT and YYEEEE. The CDR3 extends over 15 amino acids. CDR3 loop: CASSFGTGSSYEQYF. In DNA, the CDR3 is TGTGCCAGCAGCTTCGGGACAGGGAGCTCCTACGAGCAGTACTTC.

The chain employs TRBV6-5 and TRBJ2-7; D ambiguous. V dropped 6 bases and J dropped 6 bases, with 12 bases sitting between them. Per germline, CDR1 MNHEY and CDR2 SVGAGI. CDR3 length: 12 residues. This CDR3 is CASRAPGGEQYF. Here the CDR3 DNA reads TGTGCCAGCAGAGCACCAGGTGGCGAGCAGTACTTC.

The V call is TRBV29-1, the J call TRBJ1-5, with 9 positions matching TRBD1. The CDR3 covers 12 residues. V lost 6 bases and J lost 6; bases outside the gene matches: 3. Per the germline V gene, CDR1 is SQVTM and CDR2 is ANQGSEA. CDR3 amino acids: CSVQQGAQPQHF. The CDR3 DNA sequence: TGCAGCGTACAACAGGGGGCTCAGCCCCAGCATTTT. Full variable domain (missing parts from reference TRBV29-1 and TRBJ1-5): SAVISQKPSRDICQRGTSLTIQCQVDSQVTMMFWYRQQPGQSLTLIATANQGSEATYESGFVIDKFPISRPNLTFSTLTVSNMSPEDSSIYLCSVQQGAQPQHFGDGTRLSIL.

This clone was counted a single time. The chain links TRBV7-6 to TRBJ1-5; D is perhaps TRBD1 (5 bases). V dropped 3 bases and J dropped 0 bases, with 12 bases sitting between them. Germline V lookup: CDR1 SGHVS, CDR2 FNYEAQ. The CDR3 runs 16 residues. The CDR3 sequence is CASSLGRFDSNQPQHF. CDR3 sequence (DNA): TGTGCCAGCAGCTTGGGGCGTTTCGATAGCAATCAGCCCCAGCATTTT. The variable domain in full, with the rest retrieved from reference TRBV7-6 and TRBJ1-5, is GAGVSQSPRYKVTKRGQDVALRCDPISGHVSLYWYRQALGQGPEFLTYFNYEAQQDKSGLPNDRFSAERPEGSISTLTIQRTEQRDSAMYRCASSLGRFDSNQPQHFGDGTRLSIL.

This chain joins TRBV5-1 and TRBJ2-2; 11 positions match TRBD1. The trim removed 4 bases at V and 3 bases at J, leaving 8 bases unmatched. Germline CDR1 and CDR2: SGHRS and YFSETQ. The CDR3 sequence is 17 residues long. The CDR3 sequence: CASSPQGQGGDTGELFF. The CDR3 coding sequence is TGCGCCAGCAGCCCGCAGGGACAGGGGGGCGACACCGGGGAGCTGTTTTTT.

The chain is built from TRBV5-4 and TRBJ2-1; 12 bases line up with TRBD2. V lost 4 bases to trimming and J lost 3 bases; unmatched junction nucleotides: 11. The CDR3 sequence is 18 residues long. Germline loops: CDR1 SGHNT, CDR2 YYREEE (reference sequence). CDR3 nucleotide sequence: TGTGCCAGCAGCACAAGGATGCTAGCGGGAGGGGACTACAATGAGCAGTTCTTC. It yields the protein CASSTRMLAGGDYNEQFF.

The V gene is TRBV6-5, the J gene TRBJ2-7, with 8 bases identical to TRBD1. V was pared by 6 bases and J by 3 bases, with 10 bases of the junction left unmatched. Germline CDR1 is MNHEY and CDR2 is SVGAGI. The CDR3 consists of 15 residues. In nucleotides, the CDR3 is TGTGCCAGCAGAGCCGGACAGGGTCGGGGCTACGAGCAGTACTTC. Its translation is CASRAGQGRGYEQYF.

The rearrangement uses TRBV7-9 and TRBJ1-1; D unclear. CDR3 length: 12 residues. Between the trimmed V and J ends, which lost 6 bases and 5 bases, there was a span of 10 bases. Looked up from germline, CDR1 is SEHNR and CDR2 is FQNEAQ (reference sequence). DNA for the CDR3: TGTGCCAGCAGGGGAGGGAATACTGAAGCTTTCTTT. Its translation: CASRGGNTEAFF.

This sequence joins TRBV6-5 and TRBJ1-1; maybe TRBD1 (5 bases). CDR1 and CDR2 (germline): MNHEY, SVGAGI. CDR3 length equals 13 residues. The V gene lost 5 bases and the J gene lost 2 bases, with 9 bases spanning the gap. CDR3 sequence: CASSLGTNTEAFF. In DNA, the CDR3 is TGTGCCAGCAGTCTAGGGACTAACACTGAAGCTTTCTTT.

The chain joins TRBV5-8 to TRBJ1-5, with D perhaps TRBD1 (5 bases). The CDR3 spans 14 residues. The V gene's germline CDR1 is SGHTS and CDR2 YDEGEE. V lost 2 bases, J lost 6 bases, and 12 bases lay in between. CDR3 nucleotides: TGTGCCAGCAGCTTTGAAGGGGCCTCTCAGCCCCAGCATTTT. It yields the protein CASSFEGASQPQHF.

CDR3 nucleotide sequence: TGCGCCAGCAGTGAGTCGTGGGGCCGCACAGATACGCAGTATTTT. As protein: CASSESWGRTDTQYF. The rearrangement links TRBV10-1 to TRBJ2-3, with D possibly TRBD1 on 5 matching bases. Between the trimmed V and J ends, which lost 0 bases and 1 base, there was a span of 8 bases. The germline CDR1 and CDR2 sequences are WNHNN and SYGVQD (reference sequence). CDR3 size: 15 residues.